This record covers a single T cell receptor (beta chain). Its antigen is not identified. Using immunoSEQ multiplex PCR, the repertoire was profiled, and TCRdb retains in-frame clones only, with some absent. The sample records around 120,000 clones, just over 90% being singletons. The data originate from a study of T cell responses to AZD1222 COVID-19 vaccine. Second-dose groups at about 4 or about 12 weeks were pooled. Study results and caveats: Seropositive status at baseline applied to only six AZD1222 recipients. Vaccine-related CD4 TCRs covered spike, predominating at 160-218 and 743-854.

The input for sequencing was peripheral blood, taken 28 days after the second AZD1222 dose. The receptor was derived from an adult who received the AZD1222 COVID-19 vaccine.

CDR3 nucleotide sequence: TGTGCCAGCAGTGACCTCGGGGAGGAGACCCAGTACTTC. This sequence encodes CASSDLGEETQYF. J is TRBJ2-5 and V is TRBV2, with TRBD2 as a possible D gene (5 bases). Per the germline V gene, CDR1 is SNHLY and CDR2 is FYNNEI. V was clipped by 3 bases and J by 5 bases, with 10 bases between them. The CDR3 loop spans 13 amino acids.